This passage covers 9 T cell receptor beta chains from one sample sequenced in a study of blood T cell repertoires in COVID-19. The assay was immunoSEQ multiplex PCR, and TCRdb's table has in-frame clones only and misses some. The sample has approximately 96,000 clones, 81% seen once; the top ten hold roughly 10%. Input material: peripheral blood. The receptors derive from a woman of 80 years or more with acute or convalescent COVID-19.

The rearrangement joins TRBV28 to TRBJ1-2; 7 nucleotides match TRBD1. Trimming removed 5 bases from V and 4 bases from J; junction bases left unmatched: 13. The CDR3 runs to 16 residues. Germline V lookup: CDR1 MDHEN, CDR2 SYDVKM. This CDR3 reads CASSRADVDRAYGYTF. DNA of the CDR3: TGTGCCAGCAGTCGCGCCGACGTCGACAGGGCCTATGGCTACACCTTC.

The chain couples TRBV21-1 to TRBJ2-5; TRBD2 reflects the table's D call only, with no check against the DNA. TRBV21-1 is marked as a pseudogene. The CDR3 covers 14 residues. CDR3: CASSYRSGGETQYF. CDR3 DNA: TGTGCCAGCAGCTACCGCAGCGGGGGGGAGACCCAGTACTTC.

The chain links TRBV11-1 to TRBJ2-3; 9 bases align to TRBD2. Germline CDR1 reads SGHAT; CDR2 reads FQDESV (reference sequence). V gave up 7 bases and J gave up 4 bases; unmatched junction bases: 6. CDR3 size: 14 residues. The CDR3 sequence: CASTEGGGADTQYF. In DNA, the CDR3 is TGTGCCAGCACCGAAGGCGGGGGGGCAGATACGCAGTATTTT.

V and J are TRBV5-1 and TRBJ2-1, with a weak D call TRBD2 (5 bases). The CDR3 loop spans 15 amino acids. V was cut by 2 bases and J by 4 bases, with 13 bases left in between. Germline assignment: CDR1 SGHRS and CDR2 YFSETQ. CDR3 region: CASSFFSTTYNEQFF. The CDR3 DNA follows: TGCGCCAGCAGCTTTTTCTCGACTACGTACAATGAGCAGTTCTTC.

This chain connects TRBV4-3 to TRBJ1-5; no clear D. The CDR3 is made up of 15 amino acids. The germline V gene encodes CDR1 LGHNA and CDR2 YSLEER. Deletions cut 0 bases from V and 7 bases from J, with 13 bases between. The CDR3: CASSQDLASQQPQHF. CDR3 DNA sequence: TGCGCCAGCAGCCAAGATCTGGCTTCGCAACAGCCCCAGCATTTT.

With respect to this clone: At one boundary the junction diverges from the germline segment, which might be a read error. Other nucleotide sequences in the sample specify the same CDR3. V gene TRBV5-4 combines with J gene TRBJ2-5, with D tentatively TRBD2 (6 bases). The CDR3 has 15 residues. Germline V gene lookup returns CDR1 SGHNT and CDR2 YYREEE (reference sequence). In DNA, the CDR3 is TGTGCCAGCAGTTTGGCGGGAACTGGACAAGAGACCCAGTACTTC. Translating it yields CASSLAGTGQETQYF. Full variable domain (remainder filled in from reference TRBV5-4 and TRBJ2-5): ETGVTQSPTHLIKTRGQQVTLRCSSQSGHNTVSWYQQALGQGPQFIFQYYREEENGRGNFPPRFSGLQFPNYSSELNVNALELDDSALYLCASSLAGTGQETQYFGPGTRLLVL.

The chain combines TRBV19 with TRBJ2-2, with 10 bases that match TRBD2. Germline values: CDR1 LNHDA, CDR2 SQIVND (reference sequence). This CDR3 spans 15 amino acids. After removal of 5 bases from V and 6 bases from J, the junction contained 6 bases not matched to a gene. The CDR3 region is CASSQSGGAPGELFF. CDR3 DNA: TGTGCCAGTAGTCAAAGCGGGGGGGCCCCCGGGGAGCTGTTTTTT.

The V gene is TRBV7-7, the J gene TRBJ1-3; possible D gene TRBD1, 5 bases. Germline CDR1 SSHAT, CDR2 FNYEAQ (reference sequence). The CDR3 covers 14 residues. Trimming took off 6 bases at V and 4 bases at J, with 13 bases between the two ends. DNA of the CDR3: TGTGCCAGCAGTCCCGACAGTCACGGAAACACCATATATTTT. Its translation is CASSPDSHGNTIYF.

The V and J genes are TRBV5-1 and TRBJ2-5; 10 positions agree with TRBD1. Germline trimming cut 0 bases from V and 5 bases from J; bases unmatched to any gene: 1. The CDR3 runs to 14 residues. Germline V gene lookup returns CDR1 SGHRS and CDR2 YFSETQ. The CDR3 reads CASSLAGQGETQYF. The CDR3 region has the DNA TGCGCCAGCAGCTTGGCGGGACAGGGGGAGACCCAGTACTTC.